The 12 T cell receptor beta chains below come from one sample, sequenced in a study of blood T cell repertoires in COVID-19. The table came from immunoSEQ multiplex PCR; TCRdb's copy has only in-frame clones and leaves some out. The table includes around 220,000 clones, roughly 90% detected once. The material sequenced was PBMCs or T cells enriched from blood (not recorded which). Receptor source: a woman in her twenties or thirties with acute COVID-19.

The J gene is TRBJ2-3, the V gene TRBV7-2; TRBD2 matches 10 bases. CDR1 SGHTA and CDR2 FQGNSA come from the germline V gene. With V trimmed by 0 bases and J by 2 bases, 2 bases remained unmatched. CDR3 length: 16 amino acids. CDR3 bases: TGTGCCAGCAGCTTAGCCAGCGGGAGGGTCACAGATACGCAGTATTTT. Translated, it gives CASSLASGRVTDTQYF.

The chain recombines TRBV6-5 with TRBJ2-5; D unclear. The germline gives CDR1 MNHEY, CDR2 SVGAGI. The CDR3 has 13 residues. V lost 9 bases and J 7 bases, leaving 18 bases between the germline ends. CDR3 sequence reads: CASSPEPPGTQYF. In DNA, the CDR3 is TGTGCCAGTAGCCCCGAGCCCCCGGGGACCCAGTACTTC.

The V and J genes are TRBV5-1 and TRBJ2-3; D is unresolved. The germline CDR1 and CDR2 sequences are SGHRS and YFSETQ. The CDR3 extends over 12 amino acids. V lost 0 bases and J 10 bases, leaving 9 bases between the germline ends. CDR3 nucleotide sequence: TGCGCCAGCAGCTTGGCAATAATAGCGCAGTATTTT. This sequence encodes CASSLAIIAQYF.

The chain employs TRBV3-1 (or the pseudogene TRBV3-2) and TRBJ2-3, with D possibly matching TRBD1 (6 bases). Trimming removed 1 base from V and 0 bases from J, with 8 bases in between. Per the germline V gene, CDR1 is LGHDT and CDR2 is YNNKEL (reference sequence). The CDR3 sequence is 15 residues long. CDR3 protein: CASSQGGHSTDTQYF. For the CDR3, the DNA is TGTGCCAGCAGCCAAGGGGGACATAGCACAGATACGCAGTATTTT.

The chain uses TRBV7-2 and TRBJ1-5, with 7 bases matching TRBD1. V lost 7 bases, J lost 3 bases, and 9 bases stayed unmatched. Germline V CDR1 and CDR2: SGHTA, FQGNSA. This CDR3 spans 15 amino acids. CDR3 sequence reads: CASTSGTVANQPQHF. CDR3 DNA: TGTGCCAGCACCTCCGGGACAGTGGCCAATCAGCCCCAGCATTTT.

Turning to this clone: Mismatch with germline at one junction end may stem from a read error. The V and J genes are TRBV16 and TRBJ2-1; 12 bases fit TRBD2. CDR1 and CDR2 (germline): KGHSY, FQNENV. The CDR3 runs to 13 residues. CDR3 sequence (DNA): TGTGCCAGCAGCCAATACCTAGCGGGAGGGCCTATCTTC. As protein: CASSQYLAGGPIF.

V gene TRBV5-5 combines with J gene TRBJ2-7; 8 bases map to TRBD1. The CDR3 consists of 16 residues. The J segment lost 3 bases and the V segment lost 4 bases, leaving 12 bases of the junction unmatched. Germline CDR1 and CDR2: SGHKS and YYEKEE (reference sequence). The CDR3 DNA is TGTGCCAGCAGCCCCCACGGGACAGGTTCCTACTACGAGCAGTACTTC. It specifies CASSPHGTGSYYEQYF.

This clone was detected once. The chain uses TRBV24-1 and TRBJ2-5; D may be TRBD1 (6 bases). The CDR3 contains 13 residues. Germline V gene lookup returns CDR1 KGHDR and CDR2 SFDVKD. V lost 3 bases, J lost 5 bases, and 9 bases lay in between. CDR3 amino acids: CATSDHREETQYF. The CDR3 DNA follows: TGTGCCACCAGTGATCACAGGGAGGAGACCCAGTACTTC.

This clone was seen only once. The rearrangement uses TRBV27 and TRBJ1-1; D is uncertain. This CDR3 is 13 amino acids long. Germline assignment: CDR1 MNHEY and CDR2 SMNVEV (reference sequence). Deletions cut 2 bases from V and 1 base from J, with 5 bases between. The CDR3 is CASSLLRNTEAFF. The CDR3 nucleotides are TGTGCCAGCAGTTTACTTCGGAACACTGAAGCTTTCTTT.

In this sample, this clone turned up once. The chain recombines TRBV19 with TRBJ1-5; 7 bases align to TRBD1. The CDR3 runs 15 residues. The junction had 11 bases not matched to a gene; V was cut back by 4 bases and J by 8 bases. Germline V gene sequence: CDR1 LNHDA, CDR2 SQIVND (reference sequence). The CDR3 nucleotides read TGTGCCAGTAGTACTTTTACAGGGGCCAAGGAGCCCCAGCATTTT. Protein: CASSTFTGAKEPQHF.

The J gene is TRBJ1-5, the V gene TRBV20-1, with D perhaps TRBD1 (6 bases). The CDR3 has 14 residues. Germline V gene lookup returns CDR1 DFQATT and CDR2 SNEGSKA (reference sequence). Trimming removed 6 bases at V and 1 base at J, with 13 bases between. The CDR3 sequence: CSASPGHSNQPQHF. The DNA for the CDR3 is TGCAGTGCCAGTCCGGGACACAGCAATCAGCCCCAGCATTTT.

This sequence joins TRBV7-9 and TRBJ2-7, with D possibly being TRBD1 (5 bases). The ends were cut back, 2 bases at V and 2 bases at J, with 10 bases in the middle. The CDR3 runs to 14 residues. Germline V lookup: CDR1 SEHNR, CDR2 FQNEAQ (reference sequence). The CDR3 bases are TGTGCCAGCAGCTTAACAGGTCAGACCTACGAGCAGTACTTC. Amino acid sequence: CASSLTGQTYEQYF.